This TCR beta chain appears in the sequencing data of a study of graft-versus-host responses after intestinal transplantation. Study-wide points: The marrow of recipients harbored GvH clones, and ileum or blood showed some of them first.

V was clipped by 2 bases and J by 4 bases; unmatched bases: 2. Germline lookup yields CDR1 SGDLS and CDR2 YYNGEE. CDR3 length: 14 residues. Notes on this clone: Other DNA sequences from this sample encode an identical CDR3 as well.

The method was immunoSEQ multiplex PCR; TCRdb's version includes in-frame clones alone and lacks a portion of them. The sample lists approximately 18,000 clones, about a third occurring once. This chain connects TRBV9 to TRBJ2-1, with 8 bases lining up with TRBD2. The receptor was derived from a human patient who was an organ donor for intestinal transplantation. The sequencing here drew on alloreactive CD4+ T cells from a mixed lymphocyte reaction culture, taken before transplantation. The subset here: CFSE-low proliferating T cells sorted from approximately 6-day pre-transplant mixed lymphocyte reaction (GvH or HvG direction). This CDR3 is CASSVGGRYNEQFF. CDR3 coding DNA: TGTGCCAGCAGCGTGGGCGGGAGGTACAATGAGCAGTTCTTC.